This T cell receptor beta chain derives from a study of shared clonotypes between healthy human individuals (dated by TCRdb to the early 2020s). Regarding the study in general: The cohort included three men and two women between 18 and 49 years of age. Per donor, three plates each were used for CD4 naive and CD4 memory, two for CD8 naive, and one for CD8 memory. To estimate repertoire size and how much clonotypes are shared between individuals, the study performed deep sequencing of blood TCR repertoires from a few healthy adults. Different laboratories and diverse techniques were used to prepare libraries and sequence TCR repertoires, to increase sequencing depth and limit assay-specific biases. Each donor's leukapheresis produced roughly between roughly 0.85 and 9.5 billion PBMCs. The research as a whole found: When a handful of donors were compared, the shared fraction of clonotypes was about 5% for naive CD4, about 4% for naive CD8, 2.3% for memory CD4, and 0.35% to 0.5% for memory CD8. Based on pairwise subsampling, the degree of clonotype sharing among donors was expected to be affected by sequencing depth. Because the study included a small number of donors, the genetic and exposure-history diversity represented was limited. Compared with non-shared clonotypes, the clonotypes found in all four sorted-subset donors had higher generation probabilities. Naive subsets generally had larger estimated clonotype richness than memory subsets did. Only blood was sampled, and tissue TCR repertoires likely differ from those in blood. Even with the large sequencing depth, rarefaction of the sorted-subset datasets indicated that sequencing was incomplete.

The CDR3 covers 14 residues, taking in both the cysteine and the phenylalanine. The retained sequence is limited to the CDR3, 42 bases, with the frame set at the first base. Based on the germline V gene (reference sequence), the CDR1 and CDR2 sequences are MNHEY and SMNVEV. V and J are truncated by 6 bases and 5 bases respectively, leaving an intervening sequence of 13 bases. This clone was detected once. No antigen is known for it. No much larger clonotype is one base removed from it; base qualities were not supplied. For the CD8 naive samples, CD45RO-negative cells were positively selected for CCR7, yielding a CD45RA+CCR7+ population from which TemRA cells were excluded. Healthy HIV-negative adults with no recently reported acute infections or vaccinations were included as donors. Only Caucasian adults living in Nashville, Tennessee, USA were represented among the donors. After blood collection by leukapheresis, PBMCs were isolated using Ficoll-Histopaque density gradient centrifugation and then cryopreserved in the vapor phase of liquid nitrogen. Analytical flow cytometry was used to check the purity and quantity of every magnetically sorted T cell population. Genomic DNA was isolated from each sorted fraction and quantified by UV absorbance on a Nanodrop 2000c.

Using the deep immunoSEQ assay, TCR CDR3 regions were amplified from genomic DNA by multiplex PCR. For each cell subset, the extracted genomic DNA was distributed evenly across all wells of several immunoSEQ 96-well plates, and each plate served as one replicate. For sorted subsets, 200 to 250 ng of genomic DNA, equivalent to 25,000 to 35,000 T cell genomes, went into each replicate PCR. Purified libraries were quantified with a Qubit 3.0 fluorometer, sized on a Bioanalyzer 2100, and re-quantified with the KAPA Library Quantification kit. Every immunoSEQ 96-well plate was sequenced on a separate single-read 150-cycle Illumina NextSeq 550 flow cell. As for the authors' bioinformatics: Because only junctional sequences without quality scores were contained in the immunoSEQ output, filtering matching that applied to full-length reads could not be performed. Sequences were annotated with PyIR, a Python wrapper for IgBLAST v1.9, and V/J genes and CDR3 were assigned using IMGT germline references. Reads were filtered out if the reads had weak V/J assignments (E-value above 1e-6), no CDR3, stop codons, out-of-frame junctions, or ambiguous translated residues. A V3J clonotype was defined by an identical inferred V gene, J gene, and CDR3 amino acid sequence. The percentage overlap between two repertoires was calculated by dividing the number of shared unique clonotypes by the size of the smaller repertoire. Three approaches were used to assess repertoire richness: RTK rarefaction, the Chao1 estimator, and Recon v2.1 estimates of unobserved clonotypes. OLGA was used to compute generation probabilities for all TCRbeta clonotypes that the gDNA method yielded from a handful of donors. Held by TCRdb, this immuneACCESS table contains in-frame sequences only and omits some clones. Under half of the omission traces to an unresolved V gene where checked; the cause of the rest is unknown. V and J calls and clone size are those listed in that table; D and trimming were worked out from the DNA. The sample includes about 2.2 million clones, with 80% to 95% observed a single time. Jointly, the top ten make up about 1.7% of the sample.

Material for sequencing was naive CD8+ T cells from PBMCs. Interpreted using the paper, the cell subset or site label stands for: CD45RA+CCR7+. This chain is built from TRBV27 and TRBJ2-2; a tentative D call is TRBD2 (7 bases match). The sequence was collected from a man between 18 and 29 years old in good health. Some clones in this sample may be carry-over from other donors' samples. The nucleotide sequence reads as follows: TGTGCCAGCAGCCGGGGGGCACTTACCGGGGAGCTGTTTTTT. It specifies CASSRGALTGELFF.